This T cell receptor beta chain emerged from a study of T cells in Graves' hyperthyroidism and ophthalmopathy. In its sample, this clonotype was seen many times. V was cut by 5 bases and J by 6 bases, with 23 bases left in between. Germline V gene lookup returns CDR1 MNHNS and CDR2 SASEGT. The CDR3 is made up of 17 amino acids. Amplification of TCR beta CDR3 regions used RNA as the template. Carried out on the TCR CDR3, a first-round RT-PCR used the HTBI primer set. TCRdb processed the multiplex PCR reads anew with MiXCR; each CDR3 protein has one entry. Of some 180,000 distinct CDR3 sequences listed, 15% to 20% were seen once; the top ten hold roughly 32%.

The chain has TRBV6-1 and TRBJ1-5; D is undetermined. What was sequenced was blood. The TCR comes from a woman between 45 and 60 years old with Graves' hyperthyroidism. CDR3 in DNA: TGTGCCAGCAGTTTCTTAGGGAAGCCGGGTGTGGGTCAGCCCCAGCATTTT. This encodes CASSFLGKPGVGQPQHF.